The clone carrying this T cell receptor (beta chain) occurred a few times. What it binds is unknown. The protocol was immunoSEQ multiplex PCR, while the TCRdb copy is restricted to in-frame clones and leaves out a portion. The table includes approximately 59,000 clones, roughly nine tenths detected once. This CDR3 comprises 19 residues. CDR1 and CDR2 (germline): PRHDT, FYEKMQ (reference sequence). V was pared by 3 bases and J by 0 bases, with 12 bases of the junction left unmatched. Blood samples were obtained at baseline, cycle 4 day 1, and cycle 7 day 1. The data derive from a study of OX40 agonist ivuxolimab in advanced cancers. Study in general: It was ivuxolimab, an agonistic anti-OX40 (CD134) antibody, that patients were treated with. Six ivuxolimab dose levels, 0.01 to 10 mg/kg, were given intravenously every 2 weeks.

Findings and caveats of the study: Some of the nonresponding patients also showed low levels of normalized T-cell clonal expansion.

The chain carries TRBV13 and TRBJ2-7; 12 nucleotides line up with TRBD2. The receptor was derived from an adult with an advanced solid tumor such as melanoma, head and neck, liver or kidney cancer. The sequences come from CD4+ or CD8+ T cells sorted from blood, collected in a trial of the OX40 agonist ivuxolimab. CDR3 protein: CASSFRDRGLAGYSYEQYF. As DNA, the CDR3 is TGTGCCAGCAGCTTCCGGGACAGAGGACTAGCGGGGTACTCCTACGAGCAGTACTTC.